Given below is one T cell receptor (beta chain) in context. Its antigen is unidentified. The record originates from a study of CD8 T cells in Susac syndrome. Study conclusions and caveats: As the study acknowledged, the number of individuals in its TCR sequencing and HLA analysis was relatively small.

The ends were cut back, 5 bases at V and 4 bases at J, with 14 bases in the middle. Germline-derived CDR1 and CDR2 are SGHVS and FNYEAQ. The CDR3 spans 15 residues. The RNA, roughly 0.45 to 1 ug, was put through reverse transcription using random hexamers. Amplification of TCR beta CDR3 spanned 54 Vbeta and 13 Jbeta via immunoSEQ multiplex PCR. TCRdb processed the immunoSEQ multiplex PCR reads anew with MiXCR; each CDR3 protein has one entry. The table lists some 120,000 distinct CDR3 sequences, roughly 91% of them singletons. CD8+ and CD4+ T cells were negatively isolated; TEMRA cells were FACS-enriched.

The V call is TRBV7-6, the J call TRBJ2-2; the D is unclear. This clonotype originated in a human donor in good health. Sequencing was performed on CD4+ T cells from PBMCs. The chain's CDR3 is CASSARELTTGELFF. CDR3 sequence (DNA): TGTGCCAGCAGCGCTAGAGAGCTCACCACCGGGGAGCTGTTTTTT.